This is a list of T cell receptor beta chains from one sample in a study of beta chain features in type 1 diabetes. Sequencing was performed with immunoSEQ multiplex PCR; in TCRdb, only in-frame clones are kept and a portion is missing. Of roughly 500,000 clones listed, around 28% are singletons. Source material: naive CD4+ T cells from blood. All receptors derive from a man aged 18 to 29 in good health. Both conserved end residues are part of each CDR3. The D gene is left open where the match is weak. The size entry is marked missing in some rows and otherwise reads once, few, many or a size class.

clone size	D gene	CDR3 length	V gene	J gene	CDR3 protein	CDR3 DNA
NA	NA	14	TRBV15	TRBJ2-1	CATSRASVYNEQFF	TGTGCCACCAGCAGAGCAAGCGTGTACAATGAGCAGTTCTTC
NA	NA	13	TRBV6-1	TRBJ2-5	CASSRGSQETQYF	TGTGCCAGCAGTCGTGGGAGCCAAGAGACCCAGTACTTC
few	TRBD2	15	TRBV5-1	TRBJ2-1	CASRGSAIAGNEQFF	TGCGCCAGCAGAGGGTCTGCTATAGCGGGGAATGAGCAGTTCTTC
NA	NA	14	TRBV4-2	TRBJ2-7	CASSQGTASYEQYF	TGTGCCAGCAGCCAAGGGACAGCCTCCTACGAGCAGTACTTC
NA	TRBD2	18	TRBV9	TRBJ2-1	CASSVALPLAPSYNEQFF	TGTGCCAGCAGCGTAGCCCTCCCACTAGCGCCGTCCTACAATGAGCAGTTCTTC
few	NA	14	TRBV7-6	TRBJ2-7	CASSSSQVPYEQYF	TGTGCCAGCAGCTCGTCGCAGGTTCCCTACGAGCAGTACTTC
few	NA	15	TRBV29-1	TRBJ2-7	CSVELSGAFGYEQYF	TGCAGCGTTGAACTGTCGGGAGCGTTCGGTTACGAGCAGTACTTC
few	TRBD2	15	TRBV7-2	TRBJ2-1	CASSLVAGESWEQFF	TGTGCCAGCAGCTTAGTAGCGGGAGAGTCCTGGGAGCAGTTCTTC
NA	NA	13	TRBV30	TRBJ1-5	CAWSSGGDQPQHF	TGTGCCTGGAGTAGTGGGGGGGATCAGCCCCAGCATTTT
few	NA	10	TRBV2	TRBJ2-7	CASKFYEQYF	TGTGCCAGCAAATTCTACGAGCAGTACTTC
few	NA	15	TRBV7-3	TRBJ1-1	CASSLQGQGYTEAFF	TGTGCCAGCAGCTTACAGGGGCAGGGGTACACTGAAGCTTTCTTT
NA	TRBD2	16	TRBV9	TRBJ2-3	CASSERILAGDDTQYF	TGTGCCAGCAGCGAGAGAATACTAGCGGGAGACGATACGCAGTATTTT
NA	TRBD2	16	TRBV7-9	TRBJ2-3	CASSNWASGGTDTQYF	TGTGCCAGCAGCAATTGGGCTAGCGGCGGCACAGATACGCAGTATTTT
NA	TRBD1	14	TRBV10-3	TRBJ2-7	CAISEGTVAYEQYF	TGTGCCATCAGTGAGGGGACAGTTGCCTACGAGCAGTACTTC
few	TRBD1	17	TRBV7-9	TRBJ2-1	CASSERQGPSSYNEQFF	TGTGCCAGCAGCGAGAGACAGGGGCCGAGCTCCTACAATGAGCAGTTCTTC
NA	NA	12	TRBV9	TRBJ1-1	CASSPSMAEAFF	TGTGCCAGCAGCCCCTCGATGGCTGAAGCTTTCTTT
few	TRBD1	15	TRBV14	TRBJ2-7	CASSQPGTGNYEQYF	TGTGCCAGCAGCCAACCCGGGACAGGGAACTACGAGCAGTACTTC
NA	NA	14	TRBV5-1	TRBJ2-1	CASSGTGFINEQFF	TGCGCCAGCAGCGGAACAGGGTTCATCAATGAGCAGTTCTTC
NA	NA	13	TRBV27	TRBJ2-7	CASSGRGTYEQYF	TGTGCCAGCAGTGGGCGGGGCACCTACGAGCAGTACTTC
few	TRBD2	14	TRBV7-9	TRBJ2-2	CASRVPAGAGELFF	TGTGCCAGCAGGGTGCCAGCGGGAGCCGGGGAGCTGTTTTTT
NA	NA	13	TRBV29-1	TRBJ2-7	CSVVTDSSYEQYF	TGCAGCGTTGTTACGGACAGCTCCTACGAGCAGTACTTC
NA	NA	13	TRBV30	TRBJ2-7	CAWKGYSLDEQYF	TGTGCCTGGAAGGGGTATTCCCTAGACGAGCAGTACTTC
few	NA	15	TRBV7-9	TRBJ1-5	CASSPGGQLSQPQHF	TGTGCCAGCAGCCCGGGAGGACAGTTAAGTCAGCCCCAGCATTTT
NA	NA	12	TRBV30	TRBJ2-1	CAWTPVNNEQFF	TGTGCCTGGACCCCCGTGAACAATGAGCAGTTCTTC
NA	NA	18	TRBV10-3	TRBJ2-1	CAISEYDPTPRGYNEQFF	TGTGCCATCAGTGAGTACGATCCGACTCCGCGAGGGTACAATGAGCAGTTCTTC
NA	NA	11	TRBV6-1	TRBJ2-7	CASSVGYEQYF	TGTGCCAGCAGTGTCGGCTACGAGCAGTACTTC
NA	NA	17	TRBV7-9	TRBJ2-1	CASSLVGGGMPRHEQFF	TGTGCCAGCAGCTTAGTAGGAGGGGGCATGCCTAGGCATGAGCAGTTCTTC